The T cell receptor beta chain described here comes from a study of blood T cell repertoires in COVID-19. Assay used: immunoSEQ multiplex PCR; TCRdb lists only in-frame clones, some missing. The repertoire holds 220,000 or so clones, with roughly 80% as singletons. CDR3 length: 15 residues. With V trimmed by 2 bases and J by 1 base, 1 base remained unmatched. Germline V CDR1 and CDR2: SGHVS, FQNEAQ. The sequenced sample was PBMCs or T cells enriched from blood (not recorded which). This receptor was taken from a woman in her thirties or forties with acute COVID-19. J is TRBJ2-2 and V is TRBV7-8, with 7 bases aligning to TRBD2. CDR3 DNA: TGTGCCAGCAGCTTACAGCGGGGGAACACCGGGGAGCTGTTTTTT. Translation gives CASSLQRGNTGELFF.